This TCR beta chain was found in a study of cytomegalovirus exposure and HLA in healthy donors. The junction had 8 bases not matched to a gene; V was cut back by 7 bases and J by 0 bases. Looked up from germline, CDR1 is LNHDA and CDR2 is SQIVND (reference sequence). The CDR3 contains 15 residues. PCR used 60 Vbeta primers and 13 Jbeta primers. Assay: immunoSEQ multiplex PCR; the TCRdb copy retains only in-frame clones and omits some. This sample has about 180,000 clones; 77% occur once, and the top ten carry roughly 3.5%. The receptor was isolated from a woman aged 60-75 years in good health and CMV-seropositive. This chain joins TRBV19 and TRBJ1-1; 7 bases fit TRBD1. The sample taken for sequencing was PBMCs. CDR3 sequence: CASNSRGSMNTEAFF. The CDR3, as DNA: TGTGCCAGTAATAGCAGGGGGAGCATGAACACTGAAGCTTTCTTT.